The source of this T cell receptor (beta chain) is a study of blood T cell repertoires in COVID-19. Looking at the study overall: Sources were T cells, B-cell-depleted T cells, or PBMCs; the material itself was cDNA or gDNA.

Using immunoSEQ multiplex PCR, the repertoire was profiled, and TCRdb retains in-frame clones only, with some absent. The table includes about 190,000 clones, 84% detected once. Per the germline V gene, CDR1 is WNHNN and CDR2 is SYGVQD (reference sequence). The junction had 2 bases not matched to a gene; V was cut back by 2 bases and J by 5 bases. The CDR3 runs to 15 residues. A PCR-confirmed or clinician-diagnosed COVID-19 case had contacted exposed participants within 2 weeks of entry. The chain carries TRBV10-1 and TRBJ2-1, with TRBD1 matching over 11 bases. The sequencing sample was made of PBMCs or T cells enriched from blood (not recorded which). The sequence was collected from a young woman who had been exposed to COVID-19. CDR3 sequence (DNA): TGCGCCAGCAGTGAGGGACAGGGGGCCCACAATGAGCAGTTCTTC. Translation gives CASSEGQGAHNEQFF.